Shown below are 19 T cell receptor beta chains from a single sample sequenced in a study of identical twins. Via MiXCR, TCRdb re-called the 5' RACE reads, giving one row per CDR3 protein. The sample lists around 490,000 distinct CDR3 sequences, about a fifth occurring once. The same data also went into a second study, on yellow fever vaccine responses in identical twins.

What was sequenced was CD4+ T cells sorted from blood. The receptors stem from a woman younger than 30 in good health.

This rearrangement joins TRBV27 to TRBJ2-3; D may be TRBD2 (5 bases). The germline CDR1 and CDR2 sequences are MNHEY and SMNVEV (reference sequence). The CDR3 is 17 amino acids. Trimming took off 6 bases at V and 0 bases at J, with 19 bases between the two ends. CDR3 in amino acids: CASRSALGGSSTDTQYF. In DNA form, the CDR3 reads TGTGCCAGCAGGTCGGCTCTAGGCGGGTCTAGCACAGATACGCAGTATTTT.

At least ten counts were recorded for this clonotype. This sequence joins TRBV27 and TRBJ1-1; 7 nucleotides agree with TRBD1. Germline CDR1 reads MNHEY; CDR2 reads SMNVEV (reference sequence). V was pared by 5 bases and J by 1 base, with 4 bases of the junction left unmatched. The CDR3 runs 14 residues. The CDR3 nucleotides are TGTGCCAGCAGTGCGGGACAGACGAACACTGAAGCTTTCTTT. It specifies CASSAGQTNTEAFF.

The chain couples TRBV15 to TRBJ2-1, with 9 bases matching TRBD2. The length of the CDR3 is 16 residues. The J segment lost 4 bases and the V segment lost 1 base, leaving 5 bases of the junction unmatched. Germline V CDR1 and CDR2: LNHNV, YYDKDF (reference sequence). The CDR3 nucleotides read TGTGCCACCAGCAGAGGAGGAGCGGGGGGTTACAATGAGCAGTTCTTC. Residues: CATSRGGAGGYNEQFF. Combining the CDR3 with reference TRBV15 and TRBJ2-1 gives the whole variable domain DAMVIQNPRYQVTQFGKPVTLSCSQTLNHNVMYWYQQKSSQAPKLLFHYYDKDFNNEADTPDNFQSRRPNTSFCFLDIRSPGLGDTAMYLCATSRGGAGGYNEQFFGPGTRLTVL.

The rearrangement links TRBV28 to TRBJ2-7; 8 nucleotides match TRBD1. CDR1 MDHEN and CDR2 SYDVKM come from the germline V gene. The CDR3 spans 16 residues. Trimming took 8 bases from V and 0 from J; bases not matched to a gene: 12. Here the CDR3 reads CASRMRDRTYSYEQYF. As DNA, the CDR3 is TGTGCCAGCCGAATGAGGGACAGGACCTACTCCTACGAGCAGTACTTC.

The CDR3 nucleotides are TGCAGTGTTTCTCGGCGGACTGGTGCTAGCACAGATACGCAGTATTTT. It yields the protein CSVSRRTGASTDTQYF. The chain combines TRBV20-1 with TRBJ2-3, with D possibly TRBD2 on 5 matching bases. V gave up 7 bases and J gave up 0 bases, with 20 bases separating them. Germline V lookup: CDR1 DFQATT, CDR2 SNEGSKA (reference sequence). CDR3 length equals 16 residues.

This clonotype has more than one count but fewer than ten. This chain joins TRBV19 and TRBJ2-1, with unresolved D. V dropped 7 bases and J dropped 5 bases, with 6 bases sitting between them. The CDR3 contains 11 residues. Germline V gene lookup returns CDR1 LNHDA and CDR2 SQIVND (reference sequence). The CDR3 coding sequence is TGTGCCAGTAATACAGACAATGAGCAGTTCTTC. Its translation is CASNTDNEQFF.

This clonotype was seen a handful of times. The rearrangement joins TRBV7-2 to TRBJ2-7; 7 bases fit TRBD1. Germline V gene sequence: CDR1 SGHTA, CDR2 FQGNSA. The CDR3 spans 15 residues. V trimming: 4 bases; J trimming: 3 bases; junction bases outside the gene matches: 9. In DNA form, the CDR3 reads TGTGCCAGCAGCTCAACCCCGGCAGGGGGCTACGAGCAGTACTTC. Amino acids: CASSSTPAGGYEQYF.

This clonotype has a handful of counts. The rearrangement uses TRBV29-1 and TRBJ2-7; D remains ambiguous. Germline CDR1 and CDR2: SQVTM and ANQGSEA. V shed 4 bases and J shed 0 bases, with 13 bases lying between them. CDR3 length: 14 residues. The CDR3 here is CSVGRVASSYEQYF. The CDR3 coding sequence is TGCAGCGTTGGCCGGGTCGCTAGCTCCTACGAGCAGTACTTC.

The rearrangement uses TRBV27 and TRBJ2-5, with D uncertain. Trimming removed 6 bases at V and 1 base at J, with 9 bases between. CDR1 and CDR2 (germline): MNHEY, SMNVEV (reference sequence). The CDR3 consists of 13 residues. CDR3 DNA: TGTGCCAGCAGACGGATTTTCCAAGAGACCCAGTACTTC. Translating gives CASRRIFQETQYF.

V gene TRBV7-9 combines with J gene TRBJ2-6; either TRBD1 or TRBD2 may fit D (5 bases each). The CDR3 loop spans 15 amino acids. Germline values: CDR1 SEHNR, CDR2 FQNEAQ (reference sequence). Trimming took off 8 bases at V and 0 bases at J, with 11 bases between the two ends. The CDR3 sequence: CASEAGTSGANVLTF. CDR3 bases: TGTGCCAGCGAGGCAGGGACCTCTGGGGCCAACGTCCTGACTTTC.

This chain uses TRBV4-1 with TRBJ2-7; the D gene is possibly TRBD1 (7 bases). This CDR3 is built from 15 residues. The V end was cut by 8 bases, the J end by 4 bases, with 21 bases between. Looked up from germline, CDR1 is MGHRA and CDR2 is YSYEKL. Written as DNA, the CDR3 is TGCGCCAGCGGGAGGACAGGCCGAACAACTTACGAGCAGTACGTC. Its protein is CASGRTGRTTYEQYV.

This chain links TRBV2 with TRBJ2-2, with 10 bases fitting TRBD1. The V and J ends lost 9 bases and 5 bases, in that order; junction bases with no gene match: 6. The CDR3 sequence is 14 residues long. CDR1 SNHLY and CDR2 FYNNEI come from the germline V gene. CDR3 protein: CARTGTGVTGELFF. Here the CDR3 DNA reads TGTGCCAGAACCGGGACAGGGGTTACCGGGGAGCTGTTTTTT.

This clonotype occurred many times. The rearrangement joins TRBV7-2 to TRBJ2-1; D is ambiguous. There are 15 residues in the CDR3. Trimming left V 4 bases short and J 4 bases short, with 14 bases between. Germline V gene sequence: CDR1 SGHTA, CDR2 FQGNSA. CDR3 region: CASSSPGSIYNEQFF. The DNA for the CDR3 is TGTGCCAGCAGCTCTCCCGGGTCCATTTACAATGAGCAGTTCTTC.

The chain uses TRBV12-3 or TRBV12-4 and TRBJ1-1; 7 bases align to TRBD1. Trimming took 6 bases from V and 1 from J; bases not matched to a gene: 8. The CDR3 consists of 15 residues. In nucleotides, the CDR3 is TGTGCCAGCAGAACAACGGACAGGCGGAACACTGAAGCTTTCTTT. Its translation: CASRTTDRRNTEAFF.

The chain combines TRBV13 with TRBJ1-3; D gene uncertain. Germline-derived CDR1 and CDR2 are PRHDT and FYEKMQ (reference sequence). This CDR3 is built from 15 residues. The V and J ends lost 1 base and 0 bases respectively, with 7 bases between them. CDR3 nucleotide sequence: TGTGCCAGCAGCTTAGACGGCCTCTCTGGAAACACCATATATTTT. It codes for CASSLDGLSGNTIYF.

This clonotype appeared a single time. V usage is TRBV9 and J usage is TRBJ2-3; TRBD2 agrees at 11 bases. With V trimmed by 4 bases and J by 1 base, 5 bases remained unmatched. CDR3 size: 16 residues. Germline V gene sequence: CDR1 SGDLS, CDR2 YYNGEE. CDR3 in amino acids: CASSSRGLAGTDTQYF. CDR3 in DNA: TGTGCCAGCAGCTCGAGGGGACTAGCGGGCACAGATACGCAGTATTTT.

This chain uses TRBV12-3 or TRBV12-4 with TRBJ2-7; TRBD1 aligns across 10 bases. This CDR3 spans 16 amino acids. J was trimmed by 4 bases and V by 3 bases; bases with no gene match: 9. CDR3 in DNA: TGTGCCAGCAGTTTTTCGACAGGGGGCTATCATTACGAGCAGTACTTC. Its translation: CASSFSTGGYHYEQYF.

This clonotype was seen a handful of times. The chain joins TRBV7-2 to TRBJ2-4; 8 positions agree with TRBD1. This CDR3 has 15 residues. The V gene end was trimmed by 6 bases and the J gene end by 4 bases; junction bases not matched to a gene: 8. Germline assignment: CDR1 SGHTA and CDR2 FQGNSA. The CDR3 sequence: CASRSTGTGKNIQYF. The CDR3 bases are TGTGCCAGCAGGAGTACCGGGACAGGAAAAAACATTCAGTACTTC. The full variable domain, in which reference TRBV7-2 and TRBJ2-4 provide the parts outside the CDR3, is GAGVSQSPSNKVTEKGKDVELRCDPISGHTALYWYRQSLGQGLEFLIYFQGNSAPDKSGLPSDRFSAERTGGSVSTLTIQRTQQEDSAVYLCASRSTGTGKNIQYFGAGTRLSVL.

The J gene is TRBJ2-5, the V gene TRBV28; a weak D match, TRBD1 (5 bases). Looked up from germline, CDR1 is MDHEN and CDR2 is SYDVKM. V gave up 5 bases and J gave up 2 bases, with 15 bases separating them. The CDR3 sequence is 15 residues long. The CDR3 bases are TGTGCCAGCAGTCCCCCCAGTAGGGGACAAGAGACCCAGTACTTC. This gives the protein CASSPPSRGQETQYF. The variable domain in full, completed from reference TRBV28 and TRBJ2-5, reads DVKVTQSSRYLVKRTGEKVFLECVQDMDHENMFWYRQDPGLGLRLIYFSYDVKMKEKGDIPEGYSVSREKKERFSLILESASTNQTSMYLCASSPPSRGQETQYFGPGTRLLVL.